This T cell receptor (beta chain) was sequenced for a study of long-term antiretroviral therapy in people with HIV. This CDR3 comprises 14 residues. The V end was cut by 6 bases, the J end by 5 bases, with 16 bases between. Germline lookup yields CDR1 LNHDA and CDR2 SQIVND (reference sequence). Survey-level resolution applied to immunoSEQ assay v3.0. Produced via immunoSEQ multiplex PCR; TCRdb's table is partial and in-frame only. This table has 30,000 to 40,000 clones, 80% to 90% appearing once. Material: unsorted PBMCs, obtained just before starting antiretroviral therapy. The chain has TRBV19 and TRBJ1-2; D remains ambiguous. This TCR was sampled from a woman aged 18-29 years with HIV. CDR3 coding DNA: TGTGCCAGTAGCCCCCCGGGCAGCCGGTATGGCTACACCTTC. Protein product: CASSPPGSRYGYTF.